The rows below give T cell receptor beta chains drawn from one sample of a study of identical twins. TCRdb recomputed calls from the 5' RACE reads with MiXCR, one row per CDR3 protein. The repertoire holds roughly 470,000 distinct CDR3 sequences, with 13% to 15% as singletons. The data also belong to a second study, concerning yellow fever vaccine responses in identical twins.

The specimen was CD4+ T cells sorted from blood. The receptors shown here come from a woman aged 18 to 35 in good health. Each CDR3 is given with its conserved first and last residue. The D gene is left open where the match is weak. Clone size is given for some rows only: seen once, a few or many times, or a class if the clone is expanded.

V: TRBV4-2
J: TRBJ2-7
D: TRBD1
size: many
DNA: TGTGCCAGCAGCTACGACAGGGGGGCATCCTACGAGCAGTACTTC
CDR3: CASSYDRGASYEQYF

V: TRBV15
J: TRBJ2-1
D: TRBD2
size: NA
DNA: TGTGCCACCAGCAGAGAAGGTAGCGGGGGGCCCAATGAGCAGTTCTTC
CDR3: CATSREGSGGPNEQFF

V: TRBV4-3
J: TRBJ2-7
D: NA
size: many
DNA: TGCGCCAGCAGCCAAGGGGCAGGGTACGAGCAGTACTTC
CDR3: CASSQGAGYEQYF

V: TRBV5-1
J: TRBJ1-1
D: NA
size: few
DNA: TGCGCCAGCAGCTCAACTTGGACGGTGAACACTGAAGCTTTCTTT
CDR3: CASSSTWTVNTEAFF

V: TRBV6-2/TRBV6-3
J: TRBJ2-5
D: TRBD2
size: NA
DNA: TGTGCCAGCACCAGAGCGGGAGGGTCTGAGACCCAGTACTTC
CDR3: CASTRAGGSETQYF

V: TRBV20-1
J: TRBJ2-1
D: NA
size: few
DNA: TGCAGTGCTAGAGATCCCTGGCAGGGAACCTTCGGGAATGAGCAGTTCTTC
CDR3: CSARDPWQGTFGNEQFF

V: TRBV7-9
J: TRBJ2-3
D: NA
size: many
DNA: TGTGCCAGCAGCTTATGGAGTAGCGACACAGATACGCAGTATTTT
CDR3: CASSLWSSDTDTQYF

V: TRBV12-3/TRBV12-4
J: TRBJ2-5
D: NA
size: many
DNA: TGTGCCAGCAGTGCGACTAGCCAAGAGACCCAGTACTTC
CDR3: CASSATSQETQYF

V: TRBV29-1
J: TRBJ2-5
D: NA
size: NA
DNA: TGCAGCGTGTCGGGTCGGAGATTAGGGGAGACCCAGTACTTC
CDR3: CSVSGRRLGETQYF

V: TRBV25-1
J: TRBJ2-3
D: NA
size: NA
DNA: TGTGCCAGCAGTCCTCGGGGGCCGGGATATCCAGATACGCAGTATTTT
CDR3: CASSPRGPGYPDTQYF

V: TRBV28
J: TRBJ2-3
D: NA
size: few
DNA: TGTGCCAGCAGTTTAGTGGCCTCAACCCCAGATACGCAGTATTTT
CDR3: CASSLVASTPDTQYF

V: TRBV20-1
J: TRBJ1-1
D: NA
size: NA
DNA: TGCAGTGCTAGAGAGTTTGGGAGGAGCACTGAAGCTTTCTTT
CDR3: CSAREFGRSTEAFF

V: TRBV6-1
J: TRBJ1-2
D: NA
size: few
DNA: TGTGCCAGCACCCCTTGGGGAGACTCTAACTATGGCTACACCTTC
CDR3: CASTPWGDSNYGYTF

V: TRBV5-1
J: TRBJ2-5
D: NA
size: few
DNA: TGCGCCAGCAGCTTGGAAGCAGGGGCCACCCCAGGGACCCAGTACTTC
CDR3: CASSLEAGATPGTQYF

V: TRBV12-3/TRBV12-4
J: TRBJ2-7
D: NA
size: NA
DNA: TGTGCCAGCAGTTTTACTCCGCGGGGTCTCTACGAGCAGTACTTC
CDR3: CASSFTPRGLYEQYF

V: TRBV20-1
J: TRBJ2-5
D: NA
size: NA
DNA: TGCAGTGCTAGCAGCCAAGAGACCCAGTACTTC
CDR3: CSASSQETQYF

V: TRBV18
J: TRBJ2-7
D: TRBD2
size: many
DNA: TGTGCCAGCTCACCACGGGAGCGGGGCTTTAACGAGCAGTACTTC
CDR3: CASSPRERGFNEQYF

V: TRBV6-2/TRBV6-3
J: TRBJ2-1
D: TRBD1
size: NA
DNA: TGTGCCAGCAGTCAGGGACAGCACTACAATGAGCAGTTCTTC
CDR3: CASSQGQHYNEQFF

V: TRBV7-7
J: TRBJ2-5
D: NA
size: NA
DNA: TGTGCAGTCCACCAAGAGACCCAGTACTTC
CDR3: CAVHQETQYF

V: TRBV5-1
J: TRBJ2-2
D: TRBD1
size: many
DNA: TGCGCCAGCAGCTTCGGGGACAGGGGAGGCACCGGGGAGCTGTTTTTT
CDR3: CASSFGDRGGTGELFF

V: TRBV20-1
J: TRBJ2-1
D: NA
size: few
DNA: TGCAGTGCTAGAGATGTGGGGCGGGGGCTAAGGAATGAGCAGTTCTTC
CDR3: CSARDVGRGLRNEQFF

V: TRBV7-2
J: TRBJ2-7
D: NA
size: NA
DNA: TGTGCCAGCAGGTTAGCTTCCGGGACGACCTACGAGCAGTACTTC
CDR3: CASRLASGTTYEQYF

V: TRBV20-1
J: TRBJ2-3
D: TRBD2
size: many
DNA: TGCAGTGCCCCGGGGGCGGGAGGGCCCACAGATACGCAGTATTTT
CDR3: CSAPGAGGPTDTQYF

V: TRBV7-8
J: TRBJ1-6
D: TRBD1
size: NA
DNA: TGTGCCAGCAGCTTAGCTGGGGGACAGTACAGCTCCTATAATTCACCCCTCCACTTT
CDR3: CASSLAGGQYSSYNSPLHF

V: TRBV4-3
J: TRBJ2-3
D: NA
size: many
DNA: TGCGCCAGCAGCCAAGATAGTACGCAGTATTTT
CDR3: CASSQDSTQYF

V: TRBV7-8
J: TRBJ2-7
D: TRBD2
size: NA
DNA: TGTGCCAGCAGCTTAGTTAGGACTAGTTCCCTCGAGCAGTACTTC
CDR3: CASSLVRTSSLEQYF

V: TRBV4-2
J: TRBJ2-1
D: NA
size: NA
DNA: TGTGCCAGCAGCCAGCTCCGGGGCCAAAACAATGAGCAGTTCTTC
CDR3: CASSQLRGQNNEQFF

V: TRBV9
J: TRBJ1-2
D: NA
size: NA
DNA: TGTGCCAGCAGCGTGGGGACGGCCCTTTATGGCTACACCTTC
CDR3: CASSVGTALYGYTF

V: TRBV7-2
J: TRBJ2-7
D: TRBD2
size: NA
DNA: TGTGCCAGCAGCTTAATGTTGAGCGGGAGAGGCGAGCAGTACTTC
CDR3: CASSLMLSGRGEQYF

V: TRBV18
J: TRBJ2-5
D: NA
size: few
DNA: TGTGCCAGCTCACCATTAAACAACCAAGAGACCCAGTACTTC
CDR3: CASSPLNNQETQYF

V: TRBV6-2/TRBV6-3
J: TRBJ1-1
D: NA
size: NA
DNA: TGTGCCAGCAGACAGGACAGGAACACTGAAGCTTTCTTT
CDR3: CASRQDRNTEAFF

V: TRBV10-3
J: TRBJ2-7
D: NA
size: NA
DNA: TGTGCCATCAGTGAGCCCCTCTTCACAGTCTACGAGCAGTACTTC
CDR3: CAISEPLFTVYEQYF

V: TRBV11-1
J: TRBJ2-3
D: TRBD2
size: NA
DNA: TGTGCCAGCAGCTTTGAACTAGCGGGAGGGAGGGGCACAGATACGCAGTATTTT
CDR3: CASSFELAGGRGTDTQYF

V: TRBV14
J: TRBJ2-5
D: NA
size: few
DNA: TGTGCCAGCAGCCAACGGGACTTAGAGTGGGAGACCCAGTACTTC
CDR3: CASSQRDLEWETQYF

V: TRBV5-1
J: TRBJ1-2
D: TRBD1
size: few
DNA: TGCGCCAGCAGCTTGCGGACAGGGGATGGCTACACCTTC
CDR3: CASSLRTGDGYTF

V: TRBV7-9
J: TRBJ1-1
D: TRBD1
size: NA
DNA: TGTGCCAGCAGCATGAGTACAGGGGGAGGAACTGAAGCTTTCTTT
CDR3: CASSMSTGGGTEAFF

V: TRBV20-1
J: TRBJ2-7
D: NA
size: NA
DNA: TGCAGTGCTAACACCCCGCTAGTAAACCCCTACGAGCAGTACTTC
CDR3: CSANTPLVNPYEQYF

V: TRBV15
J: TRBJ1-2
D: NA
size: NA
DNA: TGTGCCACCAGCAGAGTAGTCGGTAGTCCGGCTGGTAGCAATGGCTACACCTTC
CDR3: CATSRVVGSPAGSNGYTF

V: TRBV29-1
J: TRBJ2-3
D: TRBD2
size: NA
DNA: TGCAGCGTTTCCCCGGGAGGGAGGGATACGCAGTATTTT
CDR3: CSVSPGGRDTQYF

V: TRBV4-2
J: TRBJ2-3
D: NA
size: many
DNA: TGTGCCAGCAGCCAAGATGGTGGGTCCGCAGATACGCAGTATTTT
CDR3: CASSQDGGSADTQYF

V: TRBV12-3/TRBV12-4
J: TRBJ2-4
D: NA
size: few
DNA: TGTGCCAGCAGCCTCCTCAGGAACATTCAGTACTTC
CDR3: CASSLLRNIQYF

V: TRBV3-1
J: TRBJ1-1
D: NA
size: NA
DNA: TGTGCCAGCAGGACAGTGAACACTGAAGCTTTCTTT
CDR3: CASRTVNTEAFF

V: TRBV14
J: TRBJ2-7
D: NA
size: NA
DNA: TGTGCCAGCAGCCCTACAGGGTCAGCGCAGTACTTC
CDR3: CASSPTGSAQYF

V: TRBV27
J: TRBJ2-3
D: TRBD2
size: few
DNA: TGTGCCAGCAGTTCGCCTAGCGGGGTTAGCACAGATACGCAGTATTTT
CDR3: CASSSPSGVSTDTQYF

V: TRBV27
J: TRBJ2-3
D: TRBD2
size: NA
DNA: TGTGCCAGCAGTTTATTCCCTTCGACTAGCGGGACCACAGATACGCAGTATTTT
CDR3: CASSLFPSTSGTTDTQYF

V: TRBV27
J: TRBJ1-1
D: NA
size: NA
DNA: TGTGCCAGCATGGGGCTCCGGGACGCTTTCTTT
CDR3: CASMGLRDAFF

V: TRBV7-9
J: TRBJ1-5
D: NA
size: many
DNA: TGTGCCAGCAGCTTGGCAGGGAATAATCAGCCCCAGCATTTT
CDR3: CASSLAGNNQPQHF

V: TRBV20-1
J: TRBJ2-5
D: TRBD2
size: few
DNA: TGCAGTGCAGTCGGGACGTGGGGACTAGCGGGAGTCCGGCCTCAACGCCAAGAGACCCAGTACTTC
CDR3: CSAVGTWGLAGVRPQRQETQYF

V: TRBV5-1
J: TRBJ2-4
D: NA
size: NA
DNA: TGCGCCAGCAGCTTAAACGGCCGAACCCTAGCCAAAAACATTCAGTACTTC
CDR3: CASSLNGRTLAKNIQYF

V: TRBV5-5
J: TRBJ2-1
D: NA
size: few
DNA: TGTGCCAGCAGCTTTTCCGGGAGAAACTCCTACAATGAGCAGTTCTTC
CDR3: CASSFSGRNSYNEQFF

V: TRBV19
J: TRBJ2-1
D: TRBD1
size: few
DNA: TGTGCCAGTAGTATCTTCGGACAGGGTAACAATGAGCAGTTCTTC
CDR3: CASSIFGQGNNEQFF

V: TRBV29-1
J: TRBJ2-7
D: NA
size: few
DNA: TGCAGCGTTGTTCGGGGGTTCGGGGCCTACGAGCAGTACTTC
CDR3: CSVVRGFGAYEQYF

V: TRBV5-1
J: TRBJ2-4
D: TRBD1
size: many
DNA: TGCGCCAGCAGCCTTAAAACCGGGACAGGGTTGAGCAACATTCAGTACTTC
CDR3: CASSLKTGTGLSNIQYF

V: TRBV3-1
J: TRBJ2-5
D: TRBD2
size: few
DNA: TGTGCCAGCAGCCAACGGACTAGCGGCGAGACCCAGTACTTC
CDR3: CASSQRTSGETQYF

V: TRBV7-2
J: TRBJ2-7
D: TRBD2
size: many
DNA: TGTGCCAGCAGCTTAGACCTTCCCCCACTAGCGGGGGCGCCCCCCTACGAGCAGTACTTC
CDR3: CASSLDLPPLAGAPPYEQYF